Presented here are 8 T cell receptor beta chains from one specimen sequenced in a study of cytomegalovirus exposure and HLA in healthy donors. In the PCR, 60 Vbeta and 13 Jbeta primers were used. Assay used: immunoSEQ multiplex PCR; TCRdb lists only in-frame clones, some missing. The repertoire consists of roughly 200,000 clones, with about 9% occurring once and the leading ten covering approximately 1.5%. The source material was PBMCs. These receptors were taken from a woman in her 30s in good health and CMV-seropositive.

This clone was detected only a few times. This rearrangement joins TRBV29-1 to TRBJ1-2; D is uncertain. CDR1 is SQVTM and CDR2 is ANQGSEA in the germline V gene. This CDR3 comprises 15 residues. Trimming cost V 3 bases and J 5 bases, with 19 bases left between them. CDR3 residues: CSVDGGRLSRYGYTF. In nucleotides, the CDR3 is TGCAGCGTTGATGGAGGACGGCTGAGTCGGTATGGCTACACCTTC.

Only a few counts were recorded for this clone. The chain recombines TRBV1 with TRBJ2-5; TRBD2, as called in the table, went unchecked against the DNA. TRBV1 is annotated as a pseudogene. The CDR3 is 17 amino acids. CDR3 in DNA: TGCACCAGCAGCCAAGATCGGAGACTGGGGGGGGGAGAGACCCAGTACTTC. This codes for CTSSQDRRLGGGETQYF.

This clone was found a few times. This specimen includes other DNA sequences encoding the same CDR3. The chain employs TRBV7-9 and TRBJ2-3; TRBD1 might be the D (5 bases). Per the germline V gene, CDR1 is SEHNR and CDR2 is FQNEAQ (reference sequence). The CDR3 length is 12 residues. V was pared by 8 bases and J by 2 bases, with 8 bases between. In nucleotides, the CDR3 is TGTGCCAGCTCGGACACCACAGATACGCAGTATTTT. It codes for CASSDTTDTQYF.

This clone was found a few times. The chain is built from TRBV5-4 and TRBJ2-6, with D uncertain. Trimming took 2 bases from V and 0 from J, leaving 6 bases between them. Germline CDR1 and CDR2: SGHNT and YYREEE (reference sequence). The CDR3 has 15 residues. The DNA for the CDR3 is TGTGCCAGCAGCTTCGGTAACTCTGGGGCCAACGTCCTGACTTTC. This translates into CASSFGNSGANVLTF.

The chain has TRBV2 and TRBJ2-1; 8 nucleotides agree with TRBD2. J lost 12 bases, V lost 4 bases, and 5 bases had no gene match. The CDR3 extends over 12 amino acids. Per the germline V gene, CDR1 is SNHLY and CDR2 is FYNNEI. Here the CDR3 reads CASSATSGLQFF. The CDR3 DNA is TGTGCCAGCAGTGCCACTAGCGGACTGCAGTTCTTC.

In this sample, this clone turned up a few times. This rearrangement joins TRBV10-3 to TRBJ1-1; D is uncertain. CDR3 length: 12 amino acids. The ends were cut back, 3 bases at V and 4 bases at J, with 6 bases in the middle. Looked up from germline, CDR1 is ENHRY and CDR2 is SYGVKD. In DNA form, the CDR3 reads TGTGCCATCAGTGAAGTGAGCACTGAAGCTTTCTTT. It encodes CAISEVSTEAFF.

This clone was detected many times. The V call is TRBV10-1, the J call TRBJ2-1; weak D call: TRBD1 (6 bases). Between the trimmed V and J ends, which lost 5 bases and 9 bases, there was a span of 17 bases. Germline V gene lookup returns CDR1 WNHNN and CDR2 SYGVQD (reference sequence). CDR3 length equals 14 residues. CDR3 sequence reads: CASSIQGGIGEQFF. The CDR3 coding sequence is TGCGCCAGCAGTATACAGGGTGGAATAGGTGAGCAGTTCTTC.

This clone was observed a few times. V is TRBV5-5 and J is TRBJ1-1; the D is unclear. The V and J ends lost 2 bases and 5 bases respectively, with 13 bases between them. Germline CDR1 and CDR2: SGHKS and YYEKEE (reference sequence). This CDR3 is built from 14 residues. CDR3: CASSFPSSQTEAFF. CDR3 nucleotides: TGTGCCAGCAGCTTCCCCTCCTCGCAGACTGAAGCTTTCTTT.